This T cell receptor beta chain was captured in a study of cytotoxic CD8 clonotypes in ibrutinib-treated CLL. Overall study: Response sampling took place at median about 12 months of treatment, range 6 to 36. On average, 94,082 productive rearrangements and approximately 250,000 productive templates per sample. Study-wide results and caveats: Clonality went up at the time of ibrutinib response, stayed stable in sustained remission, and later dropped back toward its baseline level at progression.

Here immunoSEQ multiplex PCR was the method, and the copy in TCRdb shows in-frame clones only, minus some. The sample lists 150,000 to 200,000 clones; around nine tenths were seen once. This clone was observed a single time. Its antigen is unidentified. The CDR3 consists of 17 residues. V was cut by 2 bases and J by 3 bases, with 17 bases left in between. The germline V gene encodes CDR1 LNHDA and CDR2 SQIVND (reference sequence). This TCR derives from a human donor with chronic lymphocytic leukemia. The chain recombines TRBV19 with TRBJ2-1; TRBD1 is a possible D gene (6 bases). The starting material was PBMCs, obtained at disease progression, from a patient treated with ibrutinib. The CDR3 DNA follows: TGTGCCAGTAGTATAAGACGACAGGCTAGCCTCTACAATGAGCAGTTCTTC. Its protein is CASSIRRQASLYNEQFF.